The 15 T cell receptor beta chains listed next were all sequenced from one sample in a study of response to subunit inactivated influenza vaccine. TCRdb itself ran the RT-PCR reads through MiXCR, one entry per CDR3 protein. Altogether approximately 230,000 distinct CDR3 sequences are present, more than 10% being singletons, with the ten largest covering over 6.5%. The source was non-naive T cells sorted from PBMCs, collected 14 days before vaccination. The receptors shown here come from a middle-aged man who received an inactivated influenza vaccine.

This sequence joins TRBV12-3 or TRBV12-4 and TRBJ2-7; 7 bases match TRBD2. V shed 2 bases, J shed 3 bases, and the junction held 7 bases outside the gene matches. The CDR3 is 15 amino acids. For the CDR3, the DNA is TGTGCCAGCAGTTTACAGGCGGGGGAATTCTACGAGCAGTACTTC. The encoded protein is CASSLQAGEFYEQYF.

The rearrangement links TRBV25-1 to TRBJ2-2; a possible D gene is TRBD2 (6 bases). Germline V gene sequence: CDR1 MGHDK, CDR2 SYGVNS. The ends were cut back, 2 bases at V and 4 bases at J, with 11 bases in the middle. This CDR3 region has 15 residues. In DNA, the CDR3 is TGTGCCAGCAGTGAAAAACTAGCAGGCACCGGGGAGCTGTTTTTT. Its translation: CASSEKLAGTGELFF.

This clonotype turned up a few times. At one end the junction does not follow the germline gene, possibly because of a read error. The genes are TRBV28 and TRBJ2-1; D is ambiguous. Germline CDR1 and CDR2: MDHEN and SYDVKM. The CDR3 spans 13 residues. CDR3 sequence: CASCLSSYNEQFF. CDR3 bases: TGTGCCAGCTGTTTAAGCTCCTACAATGAGCAGTTCTTC.

This clonotype has a count of ten or more. The V and J genes are TRBV25-1 and TRBJ2-5; D possibly corresponds to TRBD1 (5 bases). This CDR3 has 14 residues. V gave up 2 bases and J gave up 4 bases, with 11 bases separating them. Germline loops: CDR1 MGHDK, CDR2 SYGVNS. DNA for the CDR3: TGTGCCAGCAGTGAAATAGGAAGGGGAGAGACCCAGTACTTC. Its translation: CASSEIGRGETQYF.

This clonotype was found a few times. The genes are TRBV27 and TRBJ1-6; possible D gene TRBD1, 5 bases. Germline assignment: CDR1 MNHEY and CDR2 SMNVEV (reference sequence). Trimming took off 5 bases at V and 9 bases at J, with 11 bases between the two ends. The CDR3 runs to 13 residues. The CDR3 DNA is TGTGCCAGCAGTGCCCGGGGGAGTTCACCCCTCCACTTT. It is translated as CASSARGSSPLHF.

In its sample, this clonotype was seen a few times. V gene TRBV5-1 combines with J gene TRBJ2-2, with D perhaps TRBD2 (5 bases). The CDR3 spans 15 residues. Germline CDR1 SGHRS, CDR2 YFSETQ. Trimming shortened V by 0 bases and J by 3 bases, and 9 bases separated the two germline ends. CDR3 DNA sequence: TGCGCCAGCAGCTTGGGCATGGGAGACACCGGGGAGCTGTTTTTT. Protein: CASSLGMGDTGELFF.

This clonotype was seen a few times. The chain combines TRBV9 with TRBJ1-1; D is uncertain. Per germline, CDR1 SGDLS and CDR2 YYNGEE. The V end was cut by 0 bases, the J end by 4 bases, with 16 bases between. There are 16 residues in the CDR3. This CDR3 is CASSVGITERRTEAFF. The CDR3, as DNA: TGTGCCAGCAGCGTAGGCATTACAGAGAGGCGCACTGAAGCTTTCTTT.

This clonotype was counted many times. The V and J genes are TRBV20-1 and TRBJ1-5, with 10 bases aligning to TRBD1. The ends lost 5 bases at V and 5 bases at J; junction bases unmatched: 3. Germline V gene data show CDR1 as DFQATT and CDR2 as SNEGSKA (reference sequence). This CDR3 spans 13 amino acids. The CDR3 is CSAQTGGDQPQHF. In nucleotides, the CDR3 is TGCAGTGCTCAGACAGGGGGCGATCAGCCCCAGCATTTT.

This clonotype was counted many times. J is TRBJ1-5 and V is TRBV6-1; D gene unclear. Germline lookup yields CDR1 MNHNS and CDR2 SASEGT. V was cut by 2 bases and J by 2 bases, with 10 bases left in between. The CDR3 totals 15 residues. In DNA, the CDR3 is TGTGCCAGCAGTGAAAGGAAGATGGGCAATCAGCCCCAGCATTTT. This gives the protein CASSERKMGNQPQHF.

This clonotype was seen more than once but under ten times. The V and J genes are TRBV20-1 and TRBJ2-1, with no clear D. The V end was cut by 2 bases, the J end by 7 bases, with 6 bases between. Germline V lookup: CDR1 DFQATT, CDR2 SNEGSKA (reference sequence). The CDR3 length is 11 residues. CDR3 sequence: CSARQLNEQFF. The CDR3 DNA sequence: TGCAGTGCTAGACAGTTGAATGAGCAGTTCTTC.

At least ten counts were recorded for this clonotype. The rearrangement uses TRBV28 and TRBJ1-3, with 9 bases aligning to TRBD1. This CDR3 is built from 16 residues. The germline V gene has CDR1 MDHEN and CDR2 SYDVKM. V gave up 7 bases and J gave up 4 bases; unmatched junction bases: 11. The CDR3 DNA sequence: TGTGCCAGCAAGGGACAGGGAAATCCTCTCGGAAACACCATATATTTT. Protein product: CASKGQGNPLGNTIYF. Supplemented by reference TRBV28 and TRBJ1-3, the full variable domain reads DVKVTQSSRYLVKRTGEKVFLECVQDMDHENMFWYRQDPGLGLRLIYFSYDVKMKEKGDIPEGYSVSREKKERFSLILESASTNQTSMYLCASKGQGNPLGNTIYFGEGSWLTVV.

The chain has TRBV11-2 and TRBJ2-2; no definite D call. Germline CDR1 reads SGHAT; CDR2 reads FQNNGV. V was trimmed by 5 bases and J by 9 bases, leaving 10 bases between them. This CDR3 region has 12 residues. As DNA, the CDR3 is TGTGCCAGCAGCCGAAGTCCTTGGGAGCTGTTTTTT. It is translated as CASSRSPWELFF.

This clonotype has a handful of counts. The chain uses TRBV5-1 and TRBJ1-1, with TRBD1 identical over 7 bases. Unmatched junction bases numbered 6, after V lost 3 bases and J lost 4 bases. The CDR3 has 14 residues. The germline CDR1 and CDR2 sequences are SGHRS and YFSETQ. The CDR3 loop reads CASSSGNRGTEAFF. The CDR3 DNA follows: TGCGCCAGCAGCTCGGGGAACAGGGGCACTGAAGCTTTCTTT.

This sequence joins TRBV2 and TRBJ2-3; D is undetermined. Trimming removed 0 bases from V and 1 base from J, with 8 bases in between. This CDR3 is built from 15 residues. Per the germline V gene, CDR1 is SNHLY and CDR2 is FYNNEI. CDR3 nucleotides: TGTGCCAGCAGTGAAGCGGGCAGCCGCACAGATACGCAGTATTTT. Translated: CASSEAGSRTDTQYF.

This clonotype was detected ten times or more. The gene calls are TRBV6-1 and TRBJ2-3; TRBD2 might be the D (5 bases). Germline CDR1 reads MNHNS; CDR2 reads SASEGT. V was pared by 6 bases and J by 2 bases, with 15 bases between. This CDR3 has 15 residues. The CDR3: CASSLGVVATDTQYF. Here the CDR3 DNA reads TGTGCCAGCAGCCTCGGGGTTGTCGCCACAGATACGCAGTATTTT.